The T cell receptor beta chain under discussion was sequenced for a study of blood T cell repertoires in COVID-19. The assay was immunoSEQ multiplex PCR, and TCRdb's table has in-frame clones only and misses some. The sample includes under 85,000 clones, 80% to 85% seen only once; the top ten take just over 40%. Between the trimmed V and J ends, which lost 5 bases and 7 bases, there was a span of 13 bases. The CDR3 extends over 13 amino acids. The germline gives CDR1 KGHSH, CDR2 LQKENI. This chain uses TRBV18 with TRBJ2-3; a weak D match, TRBD1 (6 bases). This TCR came from a human donor in a cohort sampled during active COVID-19. The specimen was peripheral blood. CDR3 region: CASSGDTGNTQYF. CDR3 coding DNA: TGTGCCAGCTCAGGGGACACGGGAAATACGCAGTATTTT.